One sample yielded the 12 T cell receptor beta chains listed below, sequenced in a study of cytotoxic CD8 clonotypes in ibrutinib-treated CLL. Clones were sequenced by immunoSEQ multiplex PCR, and TCRdb holds only the in-frame ones, with some missing. This table has 330,000 or so clones, approximately 67% appearing once. The sequences come from PBMCs, collected after 36 months of ibrutinib treatment. These receptors all come from a human donor with chronic lymphocytic leukemia.

The chain employs TRBV5-1 and TRBJ2-2; 10 bases are a match to TRBD2. The CDR3 covers 17 residues. V lost 2 bases to trimming and J lost 0 bases; unmatched junction nucleotides: 4. The germline V gene encodes CDR1 SGHRS and CDR2 YFSETQ. The CDR3 region is CASSFYSGGPNTGELFF. DNA for the CDR3: TGCGCCAGCAGCTTTTATAGCGGGGGGCCGAACACCGGGGAGCTGTTTTTT. The variable domain in full, completed from reference TRBV5-1 and TRBJ2-2, reads KAGVTQTPRYLIKTRGQQVTLSCSPISGHRSVSWYQQTPGQGLQFLFEYFSETQRNKGNFPGRFSGRQFSNSRSEMNVSTLELGDSALYLCASSFYSGGPNTGELFFGEGSRLTVL.

V usage is TRBV2 and J usage is TRBJ2-1, with D maybe TRBD2 (6 bases). CDR1 and CDR2 (germline): SNHLY, FYNNEI. The CDR3 spans 14 residues. Trimming stripped 11 bases from V and 10 bases from J, with 24 bases between. This chain's CDR3 is CAGSPGLTPGEQFF. CDR3 DNA: TGTGCCGGATCACCGGGACTCACCCCGGGGGAGCAGTTCTTC.

This chain links TRBV14 with TRBJ1-1; 7 nucleotides align to TRBD1. Germline assignment: CDR1 SGHDN and CDR2 FVKESK. The CDR3 is 14 residues long. V lost 4 bases and J lost 10; bases outside the gene matches: 12. The CDR3 region has the DNA TGTGCCAGCAGCCCTCAACAGGGGTTTCAGGTAGCTTTCTTT. This gives the protein CASSPQQGFQVAFF.

The chain joins TRBV5-1 to TRBJ2-7, with TRBD1 identical over 9 bases. The CDR3 contains 14 residues. Germline V lookup: CDR1 SGHRS, CDR2 YFSETQ. J was trimmed by 6 bases and V by 1 base; bases with no gene match: 5. The CDR3 sequence is CASSLPGQGIEQYF. The CDR3 coding sequence is TGCGCCAGCAGCTTGCCGGGACAGGGCATCGAGCAGTACTTC. The full variable domain, in which reference TRBV5-1 and TRBJ2-7 provide the parts outside the CDR3, is KAGVTQTPRYLIKTRGQQVTLSCSPISGHRSVSWYQQTPGQGLQFLFEYFSETQRNKGNFPGRFSGRQFSNSRSEMNVSTLELGDSALYLCASSLPGQGIEQYFGPGTRLTVT.

For the CDR3, the DNA is TGCGCCAGCAGCCAGTCAGGTGGACAGCAGTACTTC. Translation gives CASSQSGGQQYF. This chain connects TRBV4-1 to TRBJ2-7; D gene uncertain. CDR1 and CDR2 (germline): MGHRA, YSYEKL. The V end was cut by 3 bases, the J end by 8 bases, with 11 bases between. The CDR3 extends over 12 amino acids.

The chain has TRBV6-6 and TRBJ2-7; 9 bases are shared with TRBD1. The CDR3 is made up of 14 amino acids. CDR1 and CDR2 from the germline V gene are MNHNY and SVGAGI (reference sequence). J was trimmed by 1 base and V by 6 bases; bases with no gene match: 4. DNA of the CDR3: TGTGCCAGCAGGTCGGGACAGGGTTCCTACGAGCAGTACTTC. Amino acids: CASRSGQGSYEQYF.

The chain uses TRBV10-1 and TRBJ1-1; D not resolved. The CDR3 spans 14 residues. V shed 5 bases and J shed 0 bases, with 10 bases lying between them. The germline CDR1 and CDR2 sequences are WNHNN and SYGVQD (reference sequence). The DNA for the CDR3 is TGCGCCAGCAGTTACACGGATGTGAACACTGAAGCTTTCTTT. The encoded protein is CASSYTDVNTEAFF.

This clone was observed a handful of times. This sequence joins TRBV28 and TRBJ1-2, with a possible D match to TRBD1 (6 bases). Germline CDR1 MDHEN, CDR2 SYDVKM. The CDR3 consists of 14 residues. V dropped 1 base and J dropped 14 bases, with 20 bases sitting between them. Here the CDR3 DNA reads TGTGCCAGCAGTTTATTAGCACAGACTTATCAGGGGACCTTC. As protein: CASSLLAQTYQGTF.

This clone has just a few counts. The V call is TRBV5-1, the J call TRBJ2-2; D is ambiguous. Trimming cost V 1 base and J 6 bases, with 10 bases left between them. This CDR3 contains 14 residues. Germline CDR1 is SGHRS and CDR2 is YFSETQ. In DNA, the CDR3 is TGCGCCAGCAGCTTGTTGGCCTTCCCCGGGGAGCTGTTTTTT. Its protein product is CASSLLAFPGELFF.

The J gene is TRBJ1-2, the V gene TRBV29-1, with 12 nucleotides matching TRBD1. The CDR3 totals 16 residues. CDR1 is SQVTM, CDR2 ANQGSEA, per germline. V shed 1 base and J 3 bases; nucleotides not matched to a gene: 6. CDR3 sequence: CSVEVEGTGGHYGYTF. In DNA form, the CDR3 reads TGCAGCGTTGAAGTAGAGGGGACAGGGGGCCACTATGGCTACACCTTC.

This clone was counted between two and nine times. The chain has TRBV10-3 and TRBJ2-7; D is ambiguous. The germline CDR1 and CDR2 sequences are ENHRY and SYGVKD. The CDR3 totals 14 residues. V was pared by 0 bases and J by 5 bases, with 11 bases between. This CDR3 reads CAISESGSVDEQYF. CDR3 nucleotides: TGTGCCATCAGTGAGTCAGGTTCAGTCGACGAGCAGTACTTC.

The rearrangement links TRBV5-4 to TRBJ2-7; no reliable D call. CDR1 and CDR2 (germline): SGHNT, YYREEE (reference sequence). Deletions cut 2 bases from V and 0 bases from J, with 6 bases between. The CDR3 sequence is 13 residues long. CDR3 region: CASSFDTSYEQYF. In DNA, the CDR3 is TGTGCCAGCAGCTTTGACACCTCCTACGAGCAGTACTTC.